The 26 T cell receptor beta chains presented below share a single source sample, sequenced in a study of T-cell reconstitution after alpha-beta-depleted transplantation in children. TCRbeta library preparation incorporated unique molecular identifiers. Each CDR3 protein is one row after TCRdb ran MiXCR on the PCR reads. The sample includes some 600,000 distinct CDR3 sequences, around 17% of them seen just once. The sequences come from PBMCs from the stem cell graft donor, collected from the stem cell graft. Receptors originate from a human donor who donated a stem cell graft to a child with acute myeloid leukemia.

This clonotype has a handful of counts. The CDR3 region is CASSSTGAPNTEAFF. The CDR3 DNA follows: TGTGCCAGCAGCTCAACGGGGGCGCCGAACACTGAAGCTTTCTTT. The V gene is TRBV7-2, the J gene TRBJ1-1, with D perhaps TRBD1 (6 bases). Germline values: CDR1 SGHTA, CDR2 FQGNSA. The CDR3 covers 15 residues. V was cut by 4 bases and J by 1 base, with 13 bases left in between.

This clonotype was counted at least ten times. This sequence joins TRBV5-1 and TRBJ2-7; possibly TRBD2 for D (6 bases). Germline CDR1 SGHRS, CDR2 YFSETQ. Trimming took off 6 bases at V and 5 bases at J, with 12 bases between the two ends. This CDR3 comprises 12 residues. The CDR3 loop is CASIGGGNEQYV. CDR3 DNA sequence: TGCGCCAGCATCGGGGGAGGCAACGAGCAGTACGTC.

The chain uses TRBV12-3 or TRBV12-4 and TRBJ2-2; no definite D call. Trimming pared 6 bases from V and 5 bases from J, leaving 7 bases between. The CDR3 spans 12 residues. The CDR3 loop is CASSYPTGELFF. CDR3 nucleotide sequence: TGTGCCAGCAGCTATCCAACCGGGGAGCTGTTTTTT.

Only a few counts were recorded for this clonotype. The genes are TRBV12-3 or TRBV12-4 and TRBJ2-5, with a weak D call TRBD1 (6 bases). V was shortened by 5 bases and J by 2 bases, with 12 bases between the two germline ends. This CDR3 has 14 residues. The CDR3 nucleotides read TGTGCCAGCAGTACAGGGATTCGTCAAGAGACCCAGTACTTC. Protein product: CASSTGIRQETQYF.

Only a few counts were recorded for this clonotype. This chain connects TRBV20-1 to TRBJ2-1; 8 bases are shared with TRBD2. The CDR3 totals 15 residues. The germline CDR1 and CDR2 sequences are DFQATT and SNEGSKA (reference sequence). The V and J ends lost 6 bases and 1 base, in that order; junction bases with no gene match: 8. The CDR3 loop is CSASRRGGSYNEQFF. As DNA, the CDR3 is TGCAGTGCCTCAAGACGCGGGGGGTCCTACAATGAGCAGTTCTTC.

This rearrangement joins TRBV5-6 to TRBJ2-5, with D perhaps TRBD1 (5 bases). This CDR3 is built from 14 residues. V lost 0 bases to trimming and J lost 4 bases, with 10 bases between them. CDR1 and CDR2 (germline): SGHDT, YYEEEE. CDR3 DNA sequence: TGTGCCAGCAGCTTGGTGTCCCAGGGAGAGACCCAGTACTTC. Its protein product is CASSLVSQGETQYF. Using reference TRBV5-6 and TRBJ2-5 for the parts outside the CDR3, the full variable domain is DAGVTQSPTHLIKTRGQQVTLRCSPKSGHDTVSWYQQALGQGPQFIFQYYEEEERQRGNFPDRFSGHQFPNYSSELNVNALLLGDSALYLCASSLVSQGETQYFGPGTRLLVL.

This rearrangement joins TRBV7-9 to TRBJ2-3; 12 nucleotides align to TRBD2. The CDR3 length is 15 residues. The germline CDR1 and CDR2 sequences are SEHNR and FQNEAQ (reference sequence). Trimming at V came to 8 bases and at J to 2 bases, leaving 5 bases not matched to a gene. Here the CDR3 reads CASWTSGVLTDTQYF. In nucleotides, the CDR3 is TGTGCCAGCTGGACTAGCGGGGTCCTCACAGATACGCAGTATTTT.

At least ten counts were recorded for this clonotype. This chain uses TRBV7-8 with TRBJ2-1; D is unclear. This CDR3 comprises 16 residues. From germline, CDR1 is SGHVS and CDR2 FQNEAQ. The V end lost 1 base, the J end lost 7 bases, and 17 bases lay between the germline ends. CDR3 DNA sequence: TGTGCCAGCAGCTTAGTCGGCAGCACCATCGTTAATGAGCAGTTCTTC. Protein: CASSLVGSTIVNEQFF.

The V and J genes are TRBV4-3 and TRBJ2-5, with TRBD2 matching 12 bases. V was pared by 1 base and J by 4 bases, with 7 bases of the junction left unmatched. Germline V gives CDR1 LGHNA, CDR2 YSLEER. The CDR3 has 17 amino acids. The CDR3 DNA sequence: TGCGCCAGCAGCCAAGGGTCTAGCGGGGGGGTTGCAGAGACCCAGTACTTC. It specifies CASSQGSSGGVAETQYF.

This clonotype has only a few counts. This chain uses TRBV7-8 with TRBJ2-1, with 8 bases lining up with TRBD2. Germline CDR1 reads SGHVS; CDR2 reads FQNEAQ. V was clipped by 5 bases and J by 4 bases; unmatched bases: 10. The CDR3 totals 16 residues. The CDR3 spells CASSTKSRGGYNEQFF. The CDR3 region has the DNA TGTGCCAGCAGCACTAAGTCCCGGGGGGGTTACAATGAGCAGTTCTTC.

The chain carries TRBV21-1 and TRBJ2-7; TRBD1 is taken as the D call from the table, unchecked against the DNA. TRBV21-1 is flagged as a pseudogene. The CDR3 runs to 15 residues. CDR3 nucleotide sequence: TGTGCCAGCAGCGAGTCGGGTCAGCGCTCCTACGAGCAGTACTTC. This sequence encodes CASSESGQRSYEQYF.

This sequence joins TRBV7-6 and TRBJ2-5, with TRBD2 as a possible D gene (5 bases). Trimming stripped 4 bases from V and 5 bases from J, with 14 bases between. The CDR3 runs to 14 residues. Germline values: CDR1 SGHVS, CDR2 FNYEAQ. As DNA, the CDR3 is TGTGCCAGCAGCTCCGACTCCGGCGGGGAGACCCAGTACTTC. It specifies CASSSDSGGETQYF.

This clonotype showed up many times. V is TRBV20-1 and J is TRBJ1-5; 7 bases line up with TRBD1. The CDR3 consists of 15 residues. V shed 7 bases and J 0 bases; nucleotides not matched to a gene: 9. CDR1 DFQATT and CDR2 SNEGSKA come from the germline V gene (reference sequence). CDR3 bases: TGCAGTGTCCAACAGGGGAGATATAGCAATCAGCCCCAGCATTTT. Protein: CSVQQGRYSNQPQHF.

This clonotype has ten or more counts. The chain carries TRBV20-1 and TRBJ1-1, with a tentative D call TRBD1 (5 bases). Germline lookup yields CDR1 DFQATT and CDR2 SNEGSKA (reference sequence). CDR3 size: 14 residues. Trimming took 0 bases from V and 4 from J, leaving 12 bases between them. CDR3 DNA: TGCAGTGCTAGAGAGGGGGGGTCACGCACTGAAGCTTTCTTT. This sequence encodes CSAREGGSRTEAFF.

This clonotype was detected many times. For the CDR3, the DNA is TGCAGTGCTCCCATGAGGAGCATCCCGTATATAGCCAAAAACATTCAGTACTTC. Its translation is CSAPMRSIPYIAKNIQYF. The rearrangement uses TRBV20-1 and TRBJ2-4; D remains ambiguous. The germline V gene encodes CDR1 DFQATT and CDR2 SNEGSKA (reference sequence). V lost 5 bases, J lost 0 bases, and 23 bases lay in between. This CDR3 is 18 amino acids long.

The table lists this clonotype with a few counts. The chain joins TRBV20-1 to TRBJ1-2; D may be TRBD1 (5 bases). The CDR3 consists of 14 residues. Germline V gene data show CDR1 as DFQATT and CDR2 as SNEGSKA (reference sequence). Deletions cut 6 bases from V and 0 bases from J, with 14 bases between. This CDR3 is CSAQTGRTNYGYTF. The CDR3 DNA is TGCAGTGCGCAAACGGGACGGACTAACTATGGCTACACCTTC.

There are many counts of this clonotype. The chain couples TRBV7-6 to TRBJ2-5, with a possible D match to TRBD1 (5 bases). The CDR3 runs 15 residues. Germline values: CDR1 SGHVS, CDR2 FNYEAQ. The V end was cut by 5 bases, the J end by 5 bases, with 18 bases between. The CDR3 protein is CASSQTPGIRETQYF. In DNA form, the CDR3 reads TGTGCCAGCAGCCAAACCCCAGGGATAAGGGAGACCCAGTACTTC.

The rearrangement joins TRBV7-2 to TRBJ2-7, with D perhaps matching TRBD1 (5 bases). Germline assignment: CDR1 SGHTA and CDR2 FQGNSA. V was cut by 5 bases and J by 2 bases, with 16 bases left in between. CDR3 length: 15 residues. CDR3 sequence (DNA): TGTGCCAGCAGCACTCAGGGCATAAGTACCTACGAGCAGTACTTC. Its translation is CASSTQGISTYEQYF. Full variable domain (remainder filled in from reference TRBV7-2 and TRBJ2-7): GAGVSQSPSNKVTEKGKDVELRCDPISGHTALYWYRQSLGQGLEFLIYFQGNSAPDKSGLPSDRFSAERTGGSVSTLTIQRTQQEDSAVYLCASSTQGISTYEQYFGPGTRLTVT.

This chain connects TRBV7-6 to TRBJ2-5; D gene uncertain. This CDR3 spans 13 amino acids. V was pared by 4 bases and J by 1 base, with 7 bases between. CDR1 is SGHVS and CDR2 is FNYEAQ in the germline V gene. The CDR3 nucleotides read TGTGCCAGCAGCTCTCGGGTCCAAGAGACCCAGTACTTC. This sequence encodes CASSSRVQETQYF.

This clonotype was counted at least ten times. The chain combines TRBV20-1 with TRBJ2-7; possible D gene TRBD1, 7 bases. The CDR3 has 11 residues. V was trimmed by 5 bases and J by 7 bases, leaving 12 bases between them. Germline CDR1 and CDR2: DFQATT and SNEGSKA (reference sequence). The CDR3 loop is CSASQGGEQYF. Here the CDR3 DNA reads TGCAGTGCTTCTCAGGGGGGAGAGCAGTACTTC.

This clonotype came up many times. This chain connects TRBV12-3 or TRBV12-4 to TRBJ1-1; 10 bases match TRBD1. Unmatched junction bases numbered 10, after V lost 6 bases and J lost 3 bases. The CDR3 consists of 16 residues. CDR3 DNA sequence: TGTGCCAGCAGGGACCGGGACAGGGGTTCCGACACTGAAGCTTTCTTT. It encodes CASRDRDRGSDTEAFF.

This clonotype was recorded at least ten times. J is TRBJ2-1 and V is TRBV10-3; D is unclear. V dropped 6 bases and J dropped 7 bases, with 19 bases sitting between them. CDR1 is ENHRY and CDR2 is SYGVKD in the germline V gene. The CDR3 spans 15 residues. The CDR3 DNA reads TGTGCCATCAGCTCAGAAGTGGCCTCTTGGAATGAGCAGTTCTTC. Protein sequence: CAISSEVASWNEQFF.

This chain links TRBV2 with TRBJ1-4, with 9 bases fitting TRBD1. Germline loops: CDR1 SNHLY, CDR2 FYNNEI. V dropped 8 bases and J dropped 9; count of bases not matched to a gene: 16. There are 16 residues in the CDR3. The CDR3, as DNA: TGTGCCAGCCGTAGCCCAGGACAGGGGCTCCCTCAAAAACTGTTTTTT. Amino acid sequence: CASRSPGQGLPQKLFF.

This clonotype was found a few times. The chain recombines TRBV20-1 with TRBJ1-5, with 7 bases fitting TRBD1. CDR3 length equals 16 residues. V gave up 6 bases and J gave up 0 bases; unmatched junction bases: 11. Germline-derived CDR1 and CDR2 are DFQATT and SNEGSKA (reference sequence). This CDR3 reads CSARGQWNYSNQPQHF. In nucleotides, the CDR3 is TGCAGTGCCAGGGGACAGTGGAACTATAGCAATCAGCCCCAGCATTTT.

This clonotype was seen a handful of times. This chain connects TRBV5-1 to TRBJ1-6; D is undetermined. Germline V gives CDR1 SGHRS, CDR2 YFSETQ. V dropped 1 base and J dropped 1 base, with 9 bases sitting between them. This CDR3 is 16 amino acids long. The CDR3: CASSLQYASYNSPLHF. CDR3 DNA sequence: TGCGCCAGCAGCTTGCAGTACGCATCCTATAATTCACCCCTCCACTTT.

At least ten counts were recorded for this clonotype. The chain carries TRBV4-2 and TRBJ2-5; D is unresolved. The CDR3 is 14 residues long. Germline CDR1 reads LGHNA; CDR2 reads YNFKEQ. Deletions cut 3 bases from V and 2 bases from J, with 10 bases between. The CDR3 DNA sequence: TGTGCCAGCAGCCACGGCAGCCCTCAAGAGACCCAGTACTTC. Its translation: CASSHGSPQETQYF.